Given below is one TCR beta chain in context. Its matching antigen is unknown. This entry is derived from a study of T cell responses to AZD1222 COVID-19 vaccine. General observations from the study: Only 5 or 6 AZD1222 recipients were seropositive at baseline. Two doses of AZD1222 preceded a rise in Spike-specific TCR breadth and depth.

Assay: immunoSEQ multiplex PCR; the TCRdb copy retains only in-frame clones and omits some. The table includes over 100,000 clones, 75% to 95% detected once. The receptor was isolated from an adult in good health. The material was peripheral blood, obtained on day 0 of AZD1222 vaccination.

CDR3 region: CASSGQSGSYTF. Here the CDR3 DNA reads TGTGCCAGCAGTGGGCAGTCGGGGAGCTACACCTTC. The chain links TRBV2 to TRBJ1-2; D is undetermined. Germline CDR1 and CDR2: SNHLY and FYNNEI. The germline V and J ends were trimmed by 4 bases and 9 bases, with 12 bases remaining between them. The CDR3 loop spans 12 amino acids.